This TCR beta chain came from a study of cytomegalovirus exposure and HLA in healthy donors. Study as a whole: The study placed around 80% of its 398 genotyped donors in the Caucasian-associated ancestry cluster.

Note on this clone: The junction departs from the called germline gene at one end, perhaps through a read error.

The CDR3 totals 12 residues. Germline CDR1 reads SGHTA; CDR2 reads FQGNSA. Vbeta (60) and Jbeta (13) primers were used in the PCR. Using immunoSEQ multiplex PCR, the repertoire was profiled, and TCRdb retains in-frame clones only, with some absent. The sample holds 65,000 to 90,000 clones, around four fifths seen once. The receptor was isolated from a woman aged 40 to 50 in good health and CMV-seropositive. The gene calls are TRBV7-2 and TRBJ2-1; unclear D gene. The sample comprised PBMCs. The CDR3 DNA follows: TGTGACAGCAGCCCCCCGGTCGAGGAGCAGTTCTTC. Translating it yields CDSSPPVEEQFF. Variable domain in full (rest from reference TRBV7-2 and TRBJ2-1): GAGVSQSPSNKVTEKGKDVELRCDPISGHTALYWYRQSLGQGLEFLIYFQGNSAPDKSGLPSDRFSAERTGGSVSTLTIQRTQQEDSAVYLCDSSPPVEEQFFGPGTRLTVL.